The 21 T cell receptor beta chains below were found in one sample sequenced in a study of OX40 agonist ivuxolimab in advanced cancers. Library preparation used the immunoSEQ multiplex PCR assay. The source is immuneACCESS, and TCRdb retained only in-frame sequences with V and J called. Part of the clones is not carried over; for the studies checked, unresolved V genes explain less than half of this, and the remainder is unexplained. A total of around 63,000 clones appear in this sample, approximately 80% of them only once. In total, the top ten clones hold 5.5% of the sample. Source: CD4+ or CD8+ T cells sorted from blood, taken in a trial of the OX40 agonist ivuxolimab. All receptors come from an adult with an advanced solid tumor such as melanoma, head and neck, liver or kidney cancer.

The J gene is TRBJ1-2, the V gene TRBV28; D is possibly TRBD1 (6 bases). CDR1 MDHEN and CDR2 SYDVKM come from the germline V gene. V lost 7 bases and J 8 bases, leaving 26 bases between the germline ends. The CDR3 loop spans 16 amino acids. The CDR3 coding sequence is TGTGCCAGCACCACATCAGTGGGGGCAGGCTTTGGAGGCTACACCTTC. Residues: CASTTSVGAGFGGYTF.

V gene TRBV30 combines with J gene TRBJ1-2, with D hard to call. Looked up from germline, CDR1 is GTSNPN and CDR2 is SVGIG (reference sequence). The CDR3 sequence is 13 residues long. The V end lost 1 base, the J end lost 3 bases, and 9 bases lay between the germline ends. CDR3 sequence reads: CAWSADDYYGYTF. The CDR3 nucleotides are TGTGCCTGGAGTGCGGACGATTACTATGGCTACACCTTC.

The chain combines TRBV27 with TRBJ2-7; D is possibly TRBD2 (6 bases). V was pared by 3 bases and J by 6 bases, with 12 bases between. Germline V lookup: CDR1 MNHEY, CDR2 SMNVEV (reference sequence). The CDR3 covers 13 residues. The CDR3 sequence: CASSFPGAVEQYF. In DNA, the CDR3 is TGTGCCAGCAGTTTCCCGGGAGCGGTCGAGCAGTACTTC.

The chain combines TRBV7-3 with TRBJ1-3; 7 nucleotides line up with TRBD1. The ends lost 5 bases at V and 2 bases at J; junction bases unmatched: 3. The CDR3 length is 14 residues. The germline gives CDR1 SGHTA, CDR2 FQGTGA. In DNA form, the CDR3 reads TGTGCCAGCAGCCCTGGGACAGCTGGAAACACCATATATTTT. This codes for CASSPGTAGNTIYF.

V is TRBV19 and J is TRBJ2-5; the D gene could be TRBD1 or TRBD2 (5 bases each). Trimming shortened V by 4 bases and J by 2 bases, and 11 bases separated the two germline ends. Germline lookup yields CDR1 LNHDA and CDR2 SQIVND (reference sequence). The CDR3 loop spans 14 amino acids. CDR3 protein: CASSTRGLQETQYF. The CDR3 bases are TGTGCCAGTAGTACCCGGGGCCTACAAGAGACCCAGTACTTC. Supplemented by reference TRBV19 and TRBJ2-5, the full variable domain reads DGGITQSPKYLFRKEGQNVTLSCEQNLNHDAMYWYRQDPGQGLRLIYYSQIVNDFQKGDIAEGYSVSREKKESFPLTVTSAQKNPTAFYLCASSTRGLQETQYFGPGTRLLVL.

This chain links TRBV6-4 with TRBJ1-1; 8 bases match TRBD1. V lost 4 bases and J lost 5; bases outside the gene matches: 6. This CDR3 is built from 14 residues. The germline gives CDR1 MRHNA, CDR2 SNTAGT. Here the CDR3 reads CASSASGGLTEAFF. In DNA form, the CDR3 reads TGTGCCAGCAGTGCCTCAGGGGGCTTAACTGAAGCTTTCTTT.

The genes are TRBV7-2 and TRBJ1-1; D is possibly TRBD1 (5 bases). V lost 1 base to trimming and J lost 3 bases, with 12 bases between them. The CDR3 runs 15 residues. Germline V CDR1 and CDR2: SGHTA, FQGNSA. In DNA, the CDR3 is TGTGCCAGCAGCTTAGGGGGGTCGTTGTACACTGAAGCTTTCTTT. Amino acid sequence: CASSLGGSLYTEAFF.

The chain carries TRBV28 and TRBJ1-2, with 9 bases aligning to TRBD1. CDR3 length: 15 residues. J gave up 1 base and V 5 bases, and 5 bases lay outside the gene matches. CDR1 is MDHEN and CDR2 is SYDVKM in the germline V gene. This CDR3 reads CASSPAGQGNYGYTF. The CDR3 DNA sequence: TGTGCCAGCAGTCCGGCGGGACAGGGTAACTATGGCTACACCTTC.

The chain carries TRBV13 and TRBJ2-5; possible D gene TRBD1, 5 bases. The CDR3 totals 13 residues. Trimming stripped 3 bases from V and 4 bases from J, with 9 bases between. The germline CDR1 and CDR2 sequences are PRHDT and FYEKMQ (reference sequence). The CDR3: CASSFQGRETQYF. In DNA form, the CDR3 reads TGTGCCAGCAGCTTTCAGGGTAGAGAGACCCAGTACTTC.

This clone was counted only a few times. In nucleotides, the CDR3 is TGTGCCAGCCGACCGAGGCGGGGGAGCTCCTACGAGCAGTACGTC. It translates to CASRPRRGSSYEQYV. V is TRBV27 and J is TRBJ2-7; TRBD2 aligns across 7 bases. V trimming: 8 bases; J trimming: 0 bases; junction bases outside the gene matches: 10. This CDR3 is 15 amino acids long. Germline CDR1 reads MNHEY; CDR2 reads SMNVEV (reference sequence).

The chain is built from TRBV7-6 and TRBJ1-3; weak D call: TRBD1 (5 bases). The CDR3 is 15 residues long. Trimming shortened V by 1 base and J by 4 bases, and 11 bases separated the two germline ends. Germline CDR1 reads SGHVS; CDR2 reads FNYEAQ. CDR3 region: CASSLEVGPGNTIYF. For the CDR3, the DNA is TGTGCCAGCAGCTTAGAGGTGGGGCCGGGAAACACCATATATTTT.

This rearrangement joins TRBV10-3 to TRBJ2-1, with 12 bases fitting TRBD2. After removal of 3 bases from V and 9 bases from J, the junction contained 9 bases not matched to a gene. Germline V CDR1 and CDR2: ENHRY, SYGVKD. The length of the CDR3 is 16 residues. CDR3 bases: TGTGCCATCAGTGATAAGACTAGCGGGAGCCGCAGTGAGCAGTTCTTC. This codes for CAISDKTSGSRSEQFF.

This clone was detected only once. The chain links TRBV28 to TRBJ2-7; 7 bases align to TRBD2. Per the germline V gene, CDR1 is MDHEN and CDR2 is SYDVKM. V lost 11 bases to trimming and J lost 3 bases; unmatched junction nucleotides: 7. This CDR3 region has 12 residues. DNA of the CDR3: TGTGCCTCGACTAGCAGTTTCTACGAGCAGTACTTC. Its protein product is CASTSSFYEQYF.

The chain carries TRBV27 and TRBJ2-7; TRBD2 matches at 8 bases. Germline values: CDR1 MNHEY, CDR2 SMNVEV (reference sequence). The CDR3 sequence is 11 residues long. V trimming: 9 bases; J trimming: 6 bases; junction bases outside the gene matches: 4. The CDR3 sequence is CARREGLEQYV. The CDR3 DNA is TGTGCCAGACGGGAGGGGCTCGAGCAGTACGTC.

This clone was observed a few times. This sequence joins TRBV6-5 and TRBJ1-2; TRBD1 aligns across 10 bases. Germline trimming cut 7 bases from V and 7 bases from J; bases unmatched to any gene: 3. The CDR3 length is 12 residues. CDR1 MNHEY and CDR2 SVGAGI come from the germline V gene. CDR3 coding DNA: TGTGCCAGCATTAGACAGGGGGCTGGCTACACCTTC. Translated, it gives CASIRQGAGYTF.

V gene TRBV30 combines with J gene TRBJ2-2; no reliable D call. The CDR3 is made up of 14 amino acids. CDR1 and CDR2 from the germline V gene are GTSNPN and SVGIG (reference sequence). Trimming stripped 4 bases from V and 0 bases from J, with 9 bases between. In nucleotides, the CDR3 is TGTGCCTGGATGTTGGGGACGAACACCGGGGAGCTGTTTTTT. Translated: CAWMLGTNTGELFF. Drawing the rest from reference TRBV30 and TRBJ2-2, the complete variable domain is SQTIHQWPATLVQPVGSPLSLECTVEGTSNPNLYWYRQAAGRGLQLLFYSVGIGQISSEVPQNLSASRPQDRQFILSSKKLLLSDSGFYLCAWMLGTNTGELFFGEGSRLTVL.

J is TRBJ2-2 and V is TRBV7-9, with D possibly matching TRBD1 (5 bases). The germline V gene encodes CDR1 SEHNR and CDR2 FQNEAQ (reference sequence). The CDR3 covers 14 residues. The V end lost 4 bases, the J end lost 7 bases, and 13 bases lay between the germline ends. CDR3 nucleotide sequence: TGTGCCAGCAGCTCCGTGGGGCGCGACGGGGAGCTGTTTTTT. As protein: CASSSVGRDGELFF.

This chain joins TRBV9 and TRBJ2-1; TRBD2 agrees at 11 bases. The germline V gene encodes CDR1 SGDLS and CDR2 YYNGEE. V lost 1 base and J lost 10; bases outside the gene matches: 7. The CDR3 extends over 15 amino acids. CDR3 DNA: TGTGCCAGCAGCGTATCGGGACTAGCGGTGAACGAGCAGTTCTTC. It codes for CASSVSGLAVNEQFF.

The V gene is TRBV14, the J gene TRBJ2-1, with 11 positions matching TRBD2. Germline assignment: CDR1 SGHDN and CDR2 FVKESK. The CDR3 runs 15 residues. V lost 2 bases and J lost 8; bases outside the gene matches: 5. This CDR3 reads CASSQTLAGDHEQFF. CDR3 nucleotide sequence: TGTGCCAGCAGCCAAACACTAGCGGGAGATCATGAGCAGTTCTTC.

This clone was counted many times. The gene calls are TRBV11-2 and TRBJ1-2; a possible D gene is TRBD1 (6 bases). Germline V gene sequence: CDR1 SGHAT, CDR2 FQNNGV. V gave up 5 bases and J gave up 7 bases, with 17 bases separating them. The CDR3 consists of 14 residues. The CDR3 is CASSLGGGRTGYTF. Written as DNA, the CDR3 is TGTGCCAGCAGCCTTGGTGGGGGGCGTACTGGCTACACCTTC.

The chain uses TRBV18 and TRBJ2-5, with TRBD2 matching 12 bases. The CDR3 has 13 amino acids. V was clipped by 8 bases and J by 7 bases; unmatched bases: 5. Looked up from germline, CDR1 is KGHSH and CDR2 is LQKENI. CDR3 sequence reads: CASHRTSGTTQYF. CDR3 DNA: TGTGCCAGCCATAGGACTAGCGGGACGACCCAGTACTTC.